A selection of T cell receptor beta chains follows, all from one sample in a study of blood T cells in healthy people across ages. TCRdb re-called the 5' RACE reads with MiXCR, one entry per CDR3 protein. The repertoire holds some 860,000 distinct CDR3 sequences, with 56% as singletons. The sample taken for sequencing was blood. These receptors originate from a man aged 35-49 years in good health. CDR3s include the opening cysteine and the closing phenylalanine or tryptophan.

v_gene	j_gene	CDR3aa
TRBV20-1	TRBJ2-3	CSARDPGVTDTQYF
TRBV29-1	TRBJ2-5	CSVESGFIGETQYF
TRBV28	TRBJ1-3	CAAFSGSAGNTIYF
TRBV11-2	TRBJ1-2	CASSFLPGQGAIRSKNYGYTF
TRBV7-2	TRBJ1-2	CASSLDRANYGYTF
TRBV12-3/TRBV12-4	TRBJ2-3	CASSPNLSTDTQYF
TRBV20-1	TRBJ1-2	CSAPQAQNYGYTF
TRBV12-3/TRBV12-4	TRBJ2-5	CASSLPPLGEETQYF
TRBV7-8	TRBJ1-1	CASSYTGQPNTEAFF
TRBV19	TRBJ2-5	CASSWVAEYQETQYF
TRBV28	TRBJ2-1	CASSQATGDEQFF
TRBV24-1	TRBJ1-2	CATSGATGTHENGYTF
TRBV5-1	TRBJ1-2	CASSLGGAGTVHLYGYTF
TRBV20-1	TRBJ1-1	CSASRGDTEAFF
TRBV15	TRBJ2-5	CATSRTVQETQYF
TRBV12-3/TRBV12-4	TRBJ1-2	CASIRDYGYTF
TRBV29-1	TRBJ2-5	CSVGGAETQYF
TRBV24-1	TRBJ1-2	CATSDPGQANYGYTF
TRBV5-1	TRBJ1-1	CASSLGAGLFTEAFF
TRBV28	TRBJ2-7	CASSGGAQYEQYF
TRBV27	TRBJ2-3	CASSLTTGYTDTQYF
TRBV12-3/TRBV12-4	TRBJ2-1	CASSWGQKFNEQFF
TRBV4-3	TRBJ2-3	CASSQGAWGAGVADTQYF
TRBV7-8	TRBJ2-5	CASSLVLAEQETQYF
TRBV21-1	TRBJ1-5	CASTLQGELSNQPQHF
TRBV7-9	TRBJ1-4	CASSLKSGTNEKLFF
TRBV30	TRBJ1-2	CAWSTNYGYTF
TRBV6-2/TRBV6-3	TRBJ2-1	CASTSLQGLGHNEQFF
TRBV12-3/TRBV12-4	TRBJ2-5	CASSGDPGETQYF
TRBV24-1	TRBJ2-5	CATSDTNRTRGTQYF
TRBV28	TRBJ2-7	CASSPMGTLAEQYF
TRBV5-6	TRBJ1-5	CASSLLRVGGQPQHF
TRBV6-5	TRBJ2-1	CASSYSLPSGGINEQFF
TRBV10-3	TRBJ2-7	CAISGSGGFPNEQYF
TRBV29-1	TRBJ2-5	CSVALAKETQYF
TRBV4-1	TRBJ2-3	CASSPSDRDSPDTQYF
TRBV27	TRBJ2-5	CASSSGTGGQETQYF
TRBV29-1	TRBJ2-1	CSVGKIGNEQFF
TRBV20-1	TRBJ2-5	CSARVSGGLETQYF
TRBV4-2	TRBJ2-3	CASSQEPPTRGRADTQYF
TRBV6-5	TRBJ1-2	CASSSQGAGYGYTF
TRBV29-1	-	CSGAGARNEQYF
TRBV13	TRBJ2-3	CASSSRRTGSVDTQYF
TRBV29-1	TRBJ2-5	CSVDGTGQETQYF
TRBV9	TRBJ2-3	CASSVATSTDTQYF
TRBV6-2/TRBV6-3	TRBJ2-1	CASSPRENVIYNEQFF
TRBV2	TRBJ2-6	CASSTGRVLTGANVLTF
TRBV7-4	TRBJ1-1	CASSLEVGGTLQNTEAFF
TRBV29-1	TRBJ2-6	CSVTTGTGGSGANVLTF
TRBV6-1	TRBJ1-2	CASSETYRDGYTF
TRBV9	TRBJ2-5	CASSVVSDYSETQYF
TRBV25-1	TRBJ2-3	CASNHVGDTQYF